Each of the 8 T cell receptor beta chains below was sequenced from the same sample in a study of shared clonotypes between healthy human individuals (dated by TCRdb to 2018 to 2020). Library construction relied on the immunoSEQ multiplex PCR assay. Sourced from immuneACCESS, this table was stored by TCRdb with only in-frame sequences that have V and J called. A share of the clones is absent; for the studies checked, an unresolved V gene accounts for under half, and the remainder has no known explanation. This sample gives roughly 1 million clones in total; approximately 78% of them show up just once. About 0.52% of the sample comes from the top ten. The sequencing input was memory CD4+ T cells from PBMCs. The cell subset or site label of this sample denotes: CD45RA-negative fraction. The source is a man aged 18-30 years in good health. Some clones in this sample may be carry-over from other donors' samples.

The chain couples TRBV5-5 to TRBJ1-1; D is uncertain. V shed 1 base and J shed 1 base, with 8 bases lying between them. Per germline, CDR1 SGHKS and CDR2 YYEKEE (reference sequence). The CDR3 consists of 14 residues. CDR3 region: CASSLRRQNTEAFF. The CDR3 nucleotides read TGTGCCAGCAGCTTGCGCCGACAGAACACTGAAGCTTTCTTT.

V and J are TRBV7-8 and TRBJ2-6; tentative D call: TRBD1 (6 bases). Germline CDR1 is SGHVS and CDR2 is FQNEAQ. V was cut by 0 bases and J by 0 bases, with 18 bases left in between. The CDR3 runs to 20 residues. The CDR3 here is CASSLARAGELSSGANVLTF. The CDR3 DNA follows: TGTGCCAGCAGCTTAGCGCGGGCAGGGGAATTGAGCTCTGGGGCCAACGTCCTGACTTTC.

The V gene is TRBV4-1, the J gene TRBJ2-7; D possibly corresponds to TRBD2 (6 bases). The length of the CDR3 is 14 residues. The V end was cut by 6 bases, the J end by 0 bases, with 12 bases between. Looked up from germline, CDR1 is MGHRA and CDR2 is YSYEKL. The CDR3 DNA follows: TGCGCCAGCAGAAGACGGGAGAGCTCCTACGAGCAGTACTTC. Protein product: CASRRRESSYEQYF.

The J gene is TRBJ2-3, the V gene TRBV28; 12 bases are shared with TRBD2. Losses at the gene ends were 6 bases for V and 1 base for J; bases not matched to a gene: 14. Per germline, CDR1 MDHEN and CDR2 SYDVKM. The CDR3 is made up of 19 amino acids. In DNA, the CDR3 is TGTGCCAGCAGCACCTCTAGCGGGAGGGCCAATTTGGGCACAGATACGCAGTATTTT. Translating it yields CASSTSSGRANLGTDTQYF. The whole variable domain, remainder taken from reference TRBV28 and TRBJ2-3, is DVKVTQSSRYLVKRTGEKVFLECVQDMDHENMFWYRQDPGLGLRLIYFSYDVKMKEKGDIPEGYSVSREKKERFSLILESASTNQTSMYLCASSTSSGRANLGTDTQYFGPGTRLTVL.

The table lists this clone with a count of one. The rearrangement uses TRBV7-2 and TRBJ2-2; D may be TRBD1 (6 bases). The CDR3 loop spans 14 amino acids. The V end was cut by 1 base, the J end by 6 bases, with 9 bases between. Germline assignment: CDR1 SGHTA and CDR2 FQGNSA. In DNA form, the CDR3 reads TGTGCCAGCAGCTTAGACAGGGTTCCCGGGGAGCTGTTTTTT. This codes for CASSLDRVPGELFF.

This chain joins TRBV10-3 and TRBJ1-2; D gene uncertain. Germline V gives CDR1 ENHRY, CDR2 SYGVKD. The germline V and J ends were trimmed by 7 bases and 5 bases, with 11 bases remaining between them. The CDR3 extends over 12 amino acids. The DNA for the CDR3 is TGTGCCATCAATAAGGACCCATATGGCTACACCTTC. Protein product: CAINKDPYGYTF.

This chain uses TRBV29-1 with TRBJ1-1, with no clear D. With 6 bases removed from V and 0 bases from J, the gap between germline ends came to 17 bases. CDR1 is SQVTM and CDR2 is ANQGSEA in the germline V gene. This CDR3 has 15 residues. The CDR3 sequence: CSVALNEEVNTEAFF. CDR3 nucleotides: TGCAGCGTGGCCCTGAATGAGGAGGTGAACACTGAAGCTTTCTTT.

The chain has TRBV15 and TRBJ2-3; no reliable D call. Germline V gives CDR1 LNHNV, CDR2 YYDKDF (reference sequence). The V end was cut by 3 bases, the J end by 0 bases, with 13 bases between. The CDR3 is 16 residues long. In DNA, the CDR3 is TGTGCCACCAGCAGGGCCGTGAGAGCTAGCACAGATACGCAGTATTTT. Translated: CATSRAVRASTDTQYF.